Given below is one T cell receptor beta chain in context. This sample is drawn from a study of shared clonotypes between healthy human individuals. Measured with immunoSEQ multiplex PCR; TCRdb has only the in-frame clones, and not every one. The table shows a few million clones, with more than 80% occurring only once. Germline V lookup: CDR1 LNHDA, CDR2 SQIVND (reference sequence). This CDR3 contains 22 residues. The V and J ends lost 1 base and 3 bases, in that order; junction bases with no gene match: 20. The sequence was obtained from a man aged 18 to 29 in good health. Some clones in this sample may be carry-over from other donors' samples. The sample comprised naive CD4+ T cells from PBMCs. Subset noted: CD45RA+ positively selected. The chain couples TRBV19 to TRBJ2-2; TRBD2 agrees at 10 bases. The CDR3 loop reads CASSIAGRASGSRVSDTGELFF. As DNA, the CDR3 is TGTGCCAGTAGTATAGCAGGCAGGGCTAGCGGGAGCCGTGTGTCGGACACCGGGGAGCTGTTTTTT.